Included here is one TCR beta chain sequence, with context. This specimen belongs to a study of T cell changes during pregnancy in multiple sclerosis. Germline values: CDR1 SGHVS, CDR2 FQNEAQ. With V trimmed by 5 bases and J by 5 bases, 8 bases remained unmatched. There are 15 residues in the CDR3. Only in-frame clones appear in the TCRdb table, and some are missing; sequencing was by immunoSEQ multiplex PCR. The sample has about 87,000 clones, around 93% seen once. The sample was peripheral blood, taken in the third trimester of pregnancy. The chain couples TRBV7-8 to TRBJ2-1, with 8 nucleotides matching TRBD1. This TCR came from a female donor in good health, enrolled as a control in a pregnancy study. The CDR3 loop reads CASSPRDRPDNEQFF. The CDR3 bases are TGTGCCAGCAGCCCCCGGGACAGGCCGGACAATGAGCAGTTCTTC.